These 21 T cell receptor beta chains were all obtained from the same sample, sequenced in a study of blood T cell repertoires in COVID-19. Assay: immunoSEQ multiplex PCR; the TCRdb copy retains only in-frame clones and omits some. This sample carries about 310,000 clones, around 87% of them seen once, and the ten largest clones take 7.8%. The sequenced sample was peripheral blood. These receptor sequences come from a woman in her 50s who had recovered from COVID-19.

The rearrangement joins TRBV5-6 to TRBJ2-7; D ambiguous. CDR1 is SGHDT, CDR2 YYEEEE, per germline. V lost 5 bases and J lost 2, with 5 bases in between. The CDR3 spans 11 residues. The CDR3 sequence is CASSRTYEQYF. The CDR3 bases are TGTGCCAGCAGTAGAACCTACGAGCAGTACTTC.

V is TRBV28 and J is TRBJ1-1; perhaps TRBD1 as D (6 bases). The CDR3 is 15 amino acids. CDR1 MDHEN and CDR2 SYDVKM come from the germline V gene. Deletions cut 6 bases from V and 4 bases from J, with 18 bases between. The CDR3 reads CASSPRGGPLTEAFF. For the CDR3, the DNA is TGTGCCAGCAGCCCGCGGGGGGGGCCTCTCACTGAAGCTTTCTTT. The full variable domain, in which reference TRBV28 and TRBJ1-1 provide the parts outside the CDR3, is DVKVTQSSRYLVKRTGEKVFLECVQDMDHENMFWYRQDPGLGLRLIYFSYDVKMKEKGDIPEGYSVSREKKERFSLILESASTNQTSMYLCASSPRGGPLTEAFFGQGTRLTVV.

CDR3 protein: CASSESPRANEQFF. CDR3 DNA: TGCGCCAGCAGTGAGTCACCCAGGGCTAATGAGCAGTTCTTC. The chain carries TRBV10-1 and TRBJ2-1; tentatively, D is TRBD1 (5 bases). Germline V gene data show CDR1 as WNHNN and CDR2 as SYGVQD (reference sequence). Trimming pared 0 bases from V and 7 bases from J, leaving 10 bases between. This CDR3 spans 14 amino acids.

The chain couples TRBV7-9 to TRBJ2-3; D is unclear. The length of the CDR3 is 14 residues. Trimming cost V 6 bases and J 6 bases, with 16 bases left between them. Germline CDR1 and CDR2: SEHNR and FQNEAQ (reference sequence). The DNA of the CDR3 is TGTGCCAGCAGGGGCCAGGCAGGCCCCGATACGCAGTATTTT. Its protein product is CASRGQAGPDTQYF.

This chain joins TRBV28 and TRBJ1-2; 7 bases align to TRBD1. Germline values: CDR1 MDHEN, CDR2 SYDVKM. V was clipped by 9 bases and J by 3 bases; unmatched bases: 13. This CDR3 has 15 residues. The CDR3 sequence is CASARTGGTHYGYTF. The CDR3 DNA sequence: TGTGCCAGTGCCAGGACAGGTGGGACTCACTATGGCTACACCTTC.

The V gene is TRBV19, the J gene TRBJ1-2, with unresolved D. The CDR3 has 14 residues. The V end lost 5 bases, the J end lost 2 bases, and 12 bases lay between the germline ends. The germline gives CDR1 LNHDA, CDR2 SQIVND (reference sequence). The CDR3 region is CASSSLAANYGYTF. The CDR3 DNA follows: TGTGCCAGTAGTTCCTTGGCGGCCAACTATGGCTACACCTTC.

The CDR3 sequence: CASSPRPDRGHLGYTF. The CDR3 DNA sequence: TGTGCCAGCAGCCCCAGACCGGACAGGGGGCATCTTGGCTACACCTTC. The chain uses TRBV9 and TRBJ1-2, with 11 bases lining up with TRBD1. This CDR3 comprises 16 residues. Germline assignment: CDR1 SGDLS and CDR2 YYNGEE. V gave up 4 bases and J gave up 7 bases; unmatched junction bases: 12.

The chain joins TRBV7-8 to TRBJ2-4, with a possible D match to TRBD1 (7 bases). The V and J ends lost 5 bases and 6 bases respectively, with 23 bases between them. This CDR3 comprises 17 residues. Germline V gene data show CDR1 as SGHVS and CDR2 as FQNEAQ. The CDR3 region is CASSLGGGGAGGNIQYF. In DNA, the CDR3 is TGTGCCAGCAGCCTAGGGGGCGGAGGGGCGGGCGGAAACATTCAGTACTTC.

The genes are TRBV28 and TRBJ1-2, with D perhaps matching TRBD1 (6 bases). V lost 6 bases to trimming and J lost 1 base, with 15 bases between them. Per the germline V gene, CDR1 is MDHEN and CDR2 is SYDVKM. This CDR3 comprises 15 residues. CDR3 protein: CASSGGGELNYGYTF. The CDR3 DNA reads as TGTGCCAGCAGCGGCGGGGGCGAGCTTAACTATGGCTACACCTTC.

The chain employs TRBV29-1 and TRBJ1-5; D perhaps matches TRBD1 (6 bases). CDR1 and CDR2 (germline): SQVTM, ANQGSEA. The germline V and J ends were trimmed by 6 bases and 3 bases, with 12 bases remaining between them. CDR3 length: 13 residues. The CDR3 DNA sequence: TGCAGCGTGTGGTCAGGGGACAATCAGCCCCAGCATTTT. It codes for CSVWSGDNQPQHF.

Written as DNA, the CDR3 is TGTGCCAGCAGCGGACGGGGGTACGAGCAGTACTTC. This sequence encodes CASSGRGYEQYF. The V and J genes are TRBV7-2 and TRBJ2-7; tentatively, D is TRBD2 (6 bases). Germline V lookup: CDR1 SGHTA, CDR2 FQGNSA. CDR3 length equals 12 residues. With 5 bases removed from V and 4 bases from J, the gap between germline ends came to 9 bases.

The chain couples TRBV19 to TRBJ2-7; 7 bases are a match to TRBD1. Trimming cost V 4 bases and J 4 bases; bases outside gene matches: 13. Per germline, CDR1 LNHDA and CDR2 SQIVND (reference sequence). The CDR3 sequence is 16 residues long. This chain's CDR3 is CASSTRPGTVWYEQYF. Here the CDR3 DNA reads TGTGCCAGTAGTACCCGGCCTGGGACAGTTTGGTACGAGCAGTACTTC.

The chain links TRBV28 to TRBJ1-5, with 9 positions matching TRBD1. V dropped 5 bases and J dropped 7; count of bases not matched to a gene: 6. The CDR3 runs to 14 residues. Germline CDR1 and CDR2: MDHEN and SYDVKM. The CDR3 is CASSPGTGIQPQHF. The CDR3 DNA is TGTGCCAGCAGTCCGGGGACAGGGATCCAGCCCCAGCATTTT.

About this clone: This sample also contains other DNA sequences that code for the same CDR3. V usage is TRBV7-9 and J usage is TRBJ2-7, with D uncertain. Trimming removed 1 base from V and 3 bases from J, with 7 bases in between. The CDR3 spans 13 residues. Per the germline V gene, CDR1 is SEHNR and CDR2 is FQNEAQ (reference sequence). DNA of the CDR3: TGTGCCAGCAGCTTAGACAGCCACTACGAGCAGTACTTC. It yields the protein CASSLDSHYEQYF. Full variable domain (missing parts from reference TRBV7-9 and TRBJ2-7): DTGVSQNPRHKITKRGQNVTFRCDPISEHNRLYWYRQTLGQGPEFLTYFQNEAQLEKSRLLSDRFSAERPKGSFSTLEIQRTEQGDSAMYLCASSLDSHYEQYFGPGTRLTVT.

This clone occurred a few times. This chain connects TRBV28 to TRBJ1-3; possibly TRBD1 for D (6 bases). Germline V CDR1 and CDR2: MDHEN, SYDVKM. The V end was cut by 4 bases, the J end by 4 bases, with 11 bases between. The CDR3 has 14 residues. The CDR3 loop is CASSSWTDGNTIYF. DNA for the CDR3: TGTGCCAGCAGTTCCTGGACAGACGGAAACACCATATATTTT.

This clone was counted between two and nine times. The chain employs TRBV19 and TRBJ2-1, with D perhaps matching TRBD1 (6 bases). Between the trimmed V and J ends, which lost 3 bases and 1 base, there was a span of 13 bases. Germline values: CDR1 LNHDA, CDR2 SQIVND (reference sequence). This CDR3 spans 16 amino acids. The CDR3 DNA sequence: TGTGCCAGTAGTATGCACAGGGCAAGGTCCTACAATGAGCAGTTCTTC. This sequence encodes CASSMHRARSYNEQFF.

The count of this clone is one. The genes are TRBV7-9 and TRBJ1-3; no clear D. Trimming took 0 bases from V and 8 from J, leaving 14 bases between them. The CDR3 covers 15 residues. Germline V gene lookup returns CDR1 SEHNR and CDR2 FQNEAQ (reference sequence). CDR3 coding DNA: TGTGCCAGCAGCTTAGCTTCTGGGAGGGCGGACACCATATATTTT. Protein product: CASSLASGRADTIYF.

This clone was found once. The V call is TRBV5-8, the J call TRBJ1-5; perhaps TRBD1 as D (5 bases). Between the trimmed V and J ends, which lost 0 bases and 2 bases, there was a span of 9 bases. Per germline, CDR1 SGHTS and CDR2 YDEGEE. This CDR3 comprises 15 residues. The CDR3 DNA reads TGTGCCAGCAGCTTGGGGGGCAGGGGCAATCAGCCCCAGCATTTT. This translates into CASSLGGRGNQPQHF.

CDR3 sequence reads: CASSVLAGLLGNEQFF. The CDR3 DNA is TGTGCCAGCAGTGTACTAGCGGGATTGTTGGGCAATGAGCAGTTCTTC. The rearrangement links TRBV25-1 to TRBJ2-1; 10 bases are a match to TRBD2. The CDR3 is made up of 16 amino acids. After removal of 4 bases from V and 6 bases from J, the junction contained 9 bases not matched to a gene. Germline values: CDR1 MGHDK, CDR2 SYGVNS.

The J gene is TRBJ2-2, the V gene TRBV6-1; 7 nucleotides line up with TRBD1. CDR3 length: 15 residues. Germline V gene lookup returns CDR1 MNHNS and CDR2 SASEGT. V shed 3 bases and J 2 bases; nucleotides not matched to a gene: 3. The CDR3 DNA reads as TGTGCCAGCAGTGAGAGACAGGGCAACACCGGGGAGCTGTTTTTT. Amino acids: CASSERQGNTGELFF.

CDR3 loop: CASSTSGTSGRASDTQYF. CDR3 DNA: TGTGCCAGCAGCACATCCGGGACTAGCGGGAGGGCGTCCGATACGCAGTATTTT. This chain joins TRBV9 and TRBJ2-3; 16 bases fit TRBD2. The germline gives CDR1 SGDLS, CDR2 YYNGEE. V shed 4 bases, J shed 6 bases, and the junction held 11 bases outside the gene matches. The CDR3 covers 18 residues. The variable domain in full, with the rest retrieved from reference TRBV9 and TRBJ2-3, is DSGVTQTPKHLITATGQRVTLRCSPRSGDLSVYWYQQSLDQGLQFLIQYYNGEERAKGNILERFSAQQFPDLHSELNLSSLELGDSALYFCASSTSGTSGRASDTQYFGPGTRLTVL.